This T cell receptor (beta chain) was recovered during a study of T cells in narcolepsy. Here immunoSEQ multiplex PCR was the method, and the copy in TCRdb shows in-frame clones only, minus some. The data contain around 18,000 clones, 55% to 75% of them seen just once; the ten biggest clones take up 14% to 15%. Input material: CD45RA- memory CD8+ T cells from PBMCs. The receptor comes from a human donor with narcolepsy.

CDR3 amino acids: CASSPWTGENTDTQYF. As DNA, the CDR3 is TGTGCCAGCAGCCCCTGGACAGGGGAAAACACAGATACGCAGTATTTT. This chain connects TRBV5-6 to TRBJ2-3; 9 bases align to TRBD1. The germline V gene has CDR1 SGHDT and CDR2 YYEEEE. Trimming took 4 bases from V and 2 from J; bases not matched to a gene: 8. This CDR3 has 16 amino acids.